This TCR beta chain was sequenced for a study of blood T cells in healthy people across ages. Alongside a J-beta primer mix, a sample-barcoded 5' primer served in a second PCR lasting roughly 6 to 11 cycles. TCRdb reprocessed the 5' RACE reads with MiXCR, giving one entry per CDR3 protein. The profile covers 650,000 to 800,000 distinct CDR3 sequences, with around 42% appearing a single time and nearly 20% taken by the ten largest. This receptor was identified in a man aged 60 to 75 in good health. The material sequenced was blood.

The CDR3 bases are TGCGCCAGCAGCAACAGGGGATCTGGGGCCAACGTCCTGACTTTC. Amino acids: CASSNRGSGANVLTF. The J gene is TRBJ2-6, the V gene TRBV5-1; 7 bases line up with TRBD1. In germline, CDR1 is SGHRS, CDR2 YFSETQ. The length of the CDR3 is 15 residues. V gave up 4 bases and J gave up 1 base; unmatched junction bases: 2.